The 2 T cell receptor beta chains in this list originate from one sample, sequenced in a study of cytotoxic CD8 clonotypes in ibrutinib-treated CLL. Clones were read by immunoSEQ multiplex PCR, and TCRdb kept only the in-frame ones, dropping some. The sample has roughly 76,000 clones; around 80% are singletons. This specimen consisted of PBMCs, obtained at disease progression, from a patient treated with ibrutinib. Receptors were obtained from a human donor with chronic lymphocytic leukemia.

The chain employs TRBV28 and TRBJ2-1; possibly TRBD2 for D (6 bases). Trimming pared 2 bases from V and 0 bases from J, leaving 14 bases between. CDR1 MDHEN and CDR2 SYDVKM come from the germline V gene. The CDR3 is 17 amino acids. This CDR3 is CASSLSIGLSSYNEQFF. CDR3 nucleotides: TGTGCCAGCAGTTTAAGCATCGGACTAAGCTCCTACAATGAGCAGTTCTTC. Full variable domain (remainder filled in from reference TRBV28 and TRBJ2-1): DVKVTQSSRYLVKRTGEKVFLECVQDMDHENMFWYRQDPGLGLRLIYFSYDVKMKEKGDIPEGYSVSREKKERFSLILESASTNQTSMYLCASSLSIGLSSYNEQFFGPGTRLTVL.

The chain couples TRBV5-1 to TRBJ2-3, with 13 positions matching TRBD2. This CDR3 has 16 amino acids. The germline V gene has CDR1 SGHRS and CDR2 YFSETQ. V was pared by 2 bases and J by 4 bases, with 4 bases of the junction left unmatched. This chain's CDR3 is CASSFTSGRAPDTQYF. The CDR3 coding sequence is TGCGCCAGCAGCTTCACTAGCGGGAGGGCGCCAGATACGCAGTATTTT. The variable domain in full, with the rest retrieved from reference TRBV5-1 and TRBJ2-3, is KAGVTQTPRYLIKTRGQQVTLSCSPISGHRSVSWYQQTPGQGLQFLFEYFSETQRNKGNFPGRFSGRQFSNSRSEMNVSTLELGDSALYLCASSFTSGRAPDTQYFGPGTRLTVL.